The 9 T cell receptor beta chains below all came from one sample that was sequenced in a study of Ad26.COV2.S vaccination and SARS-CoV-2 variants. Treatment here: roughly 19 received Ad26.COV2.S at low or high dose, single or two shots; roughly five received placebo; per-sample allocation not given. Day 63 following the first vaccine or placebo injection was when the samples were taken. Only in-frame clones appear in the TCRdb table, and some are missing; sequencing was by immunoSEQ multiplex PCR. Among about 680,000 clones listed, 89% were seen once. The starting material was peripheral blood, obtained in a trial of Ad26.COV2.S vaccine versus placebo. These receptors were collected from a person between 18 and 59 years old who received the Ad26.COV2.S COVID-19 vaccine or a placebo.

In DNA, the CDR3 is TGTGCCAGCAGCCAAGGACTAGAAGTGGGCGGGGAGCTGTTTTTT. It codes for CASSQGLEVGGELFF. The chain recombines TRBV3-1 (or the pseudogene TRBV3-2) with TRBJ2-2; weak D call: TRBD2 (6 bases). Germline V gene data show CDR1 as LGHDT and CDR2 as YNNKEL (reference sequence). V lost 1 base and J lost 7, with 13 bases in between. The CDR3 length is 15 residues.

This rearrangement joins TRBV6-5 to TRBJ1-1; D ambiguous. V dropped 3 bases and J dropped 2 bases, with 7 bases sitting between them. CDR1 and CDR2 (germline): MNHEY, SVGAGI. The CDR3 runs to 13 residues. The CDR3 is CASSYKLNTEAFF. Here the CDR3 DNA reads TGTGCCAGCAGTTATAAACTTAACACTGAAGCTTTCTTT.

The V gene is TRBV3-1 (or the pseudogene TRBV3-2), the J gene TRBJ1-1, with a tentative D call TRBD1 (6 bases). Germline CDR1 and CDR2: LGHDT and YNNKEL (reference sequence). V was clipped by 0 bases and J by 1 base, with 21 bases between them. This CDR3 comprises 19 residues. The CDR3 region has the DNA TGTGCCAGCAGCCAAGATCTACCTTCACGGCCGACAGGGAACACTGAAGCTTTCTTT. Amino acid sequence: CASSQDLPSRPTGNTEAFF.

CDR3 protein: CASSLLAGGFFDEQFF. In nucleotides, the CDR3 is TGCGCCAGCAGCTTGCTAGCGGGAGGATTTTTTGATGAGCAGTTCTTC. The chain combines TRBV5-1 with TRBJ2-1, with 11 bases identical to TRBD2. CDR3 length: 16 residues. Germline CDR1 and CDR2: SGHRS and YFSETQ. The J segment lost 8 bases and the V segment lost 1 base, leaving 8 bases of the junction unmatched.

The CDR3 region is CASSLGRGAGTEAFF. CDR3 in DNA: TGTGCCAGCAGCTTAGGCAGGGGGGCGGGCACTGAAGCTTTCTTT. This rearrangement joins TRBV13 to TRBJ1-1, with 7 bases aligning to TRBD1. This CDR3 is 15 amino acids long. Trimming removed 0 bases from V and 4 bases from J; junction bases left unmatched: 5. Germline V CDR1 and CDR2: PRHDT, FYEKMQ (reference sequence).

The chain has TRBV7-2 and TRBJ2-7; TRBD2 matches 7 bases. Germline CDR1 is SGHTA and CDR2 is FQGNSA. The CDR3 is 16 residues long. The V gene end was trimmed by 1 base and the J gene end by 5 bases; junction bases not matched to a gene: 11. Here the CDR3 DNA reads TGTGCCAGCAGCTTAGGACAGACTAGCAATGGGCACGAGCAGTACTTC. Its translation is CASSLGQTSNGHEQYF.

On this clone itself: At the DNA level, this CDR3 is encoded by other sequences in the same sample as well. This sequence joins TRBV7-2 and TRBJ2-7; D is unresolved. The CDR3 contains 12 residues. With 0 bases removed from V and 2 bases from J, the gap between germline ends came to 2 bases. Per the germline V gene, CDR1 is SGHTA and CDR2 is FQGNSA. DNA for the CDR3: TGTGCCAGCAGCTTAGCACCCTACGAGCAGTACTTC. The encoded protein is CASSLAPYEQYF.

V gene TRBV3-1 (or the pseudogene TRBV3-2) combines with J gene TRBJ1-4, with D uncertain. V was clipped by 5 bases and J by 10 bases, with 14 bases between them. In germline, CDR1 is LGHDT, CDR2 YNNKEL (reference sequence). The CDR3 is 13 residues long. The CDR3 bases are TGTGCCAGCAGCTCCCCCTCCGCGGTAAAACTGTTTTTT. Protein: CASSSPSAVKLFF.

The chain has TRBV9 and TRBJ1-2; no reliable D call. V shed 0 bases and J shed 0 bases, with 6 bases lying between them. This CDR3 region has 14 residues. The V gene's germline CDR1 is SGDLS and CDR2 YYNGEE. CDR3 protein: CASSVGGTNYGYTF. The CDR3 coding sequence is TGTGCCAGCAGCGTAGGCGGAACTAACTATGGCTACACCTTC.